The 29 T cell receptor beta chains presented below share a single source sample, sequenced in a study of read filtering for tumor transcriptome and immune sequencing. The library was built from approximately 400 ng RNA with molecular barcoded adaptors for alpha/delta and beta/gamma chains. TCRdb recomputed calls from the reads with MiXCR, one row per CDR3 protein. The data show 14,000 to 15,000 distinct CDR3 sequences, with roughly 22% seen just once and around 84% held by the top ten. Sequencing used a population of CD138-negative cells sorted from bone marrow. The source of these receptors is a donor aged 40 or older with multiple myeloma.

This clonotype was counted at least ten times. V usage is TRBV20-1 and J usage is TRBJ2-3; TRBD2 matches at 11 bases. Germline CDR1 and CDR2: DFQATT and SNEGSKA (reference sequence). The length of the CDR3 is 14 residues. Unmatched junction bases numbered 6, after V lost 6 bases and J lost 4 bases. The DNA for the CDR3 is TGCAGTGCAACCTCTAGCGGGGGGCCAGATACGCAGTATTTT. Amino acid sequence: CSATSSGGPDTQYF.

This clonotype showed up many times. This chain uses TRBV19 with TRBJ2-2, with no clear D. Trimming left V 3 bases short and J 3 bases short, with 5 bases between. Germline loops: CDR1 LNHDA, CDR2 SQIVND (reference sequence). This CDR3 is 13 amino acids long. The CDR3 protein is CASSMIHTGELFF. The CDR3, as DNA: TGTGCCAGTAGTATGATACACACCGGGGAGCTGTTTTTT.

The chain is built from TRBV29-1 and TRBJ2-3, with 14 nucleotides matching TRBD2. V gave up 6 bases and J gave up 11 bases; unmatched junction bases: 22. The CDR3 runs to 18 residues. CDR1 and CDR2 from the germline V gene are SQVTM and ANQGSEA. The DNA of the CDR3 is TGCAGCGTGGAGGACCTTAAAGGGACTAGCGGGGGACCGCGGGGGCAGTATTTT. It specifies CSVEDLKGTSGGPRGQYF.

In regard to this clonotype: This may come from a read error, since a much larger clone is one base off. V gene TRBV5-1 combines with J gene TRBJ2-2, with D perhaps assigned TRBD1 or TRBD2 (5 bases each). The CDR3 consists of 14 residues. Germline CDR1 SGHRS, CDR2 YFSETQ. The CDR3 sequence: CAGSANEGTGELFF. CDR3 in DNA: TGCGCCGGCAGCGCCAACGAGGGGACCGGGGAGCTGTTTTTT.

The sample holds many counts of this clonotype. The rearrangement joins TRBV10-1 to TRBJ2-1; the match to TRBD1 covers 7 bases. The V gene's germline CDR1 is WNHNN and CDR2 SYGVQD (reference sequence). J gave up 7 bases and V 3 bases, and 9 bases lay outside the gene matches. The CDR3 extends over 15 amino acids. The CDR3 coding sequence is TGCGCCAGCAGTGATAGGACAGGACCCTCTAATGAGCAGTTCTTC. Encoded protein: CASSDRTGPSNEQFF.

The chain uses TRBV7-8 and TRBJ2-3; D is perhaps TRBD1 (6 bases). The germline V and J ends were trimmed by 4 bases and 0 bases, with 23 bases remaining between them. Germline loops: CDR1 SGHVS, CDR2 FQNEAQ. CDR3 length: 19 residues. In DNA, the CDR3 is TGTGCCAGCAGCTCAGGGAAAAGGGGTCGGCAGGGGAGCACAGATACGCAGTATTTT. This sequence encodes CASSSGKRGRQGSTDTQYF.

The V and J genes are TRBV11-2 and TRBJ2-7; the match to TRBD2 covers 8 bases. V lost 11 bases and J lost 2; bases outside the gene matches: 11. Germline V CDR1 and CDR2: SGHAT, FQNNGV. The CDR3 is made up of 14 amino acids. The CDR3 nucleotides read TGTGCCTGCCGGAGCGGGGGAGGAACCTACGAGCAGTACTTC. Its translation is CACRSGGGTYEQYF.

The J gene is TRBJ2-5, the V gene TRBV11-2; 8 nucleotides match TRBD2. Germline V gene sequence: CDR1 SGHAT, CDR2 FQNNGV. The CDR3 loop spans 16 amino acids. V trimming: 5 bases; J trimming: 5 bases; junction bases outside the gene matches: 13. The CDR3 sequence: CASSPYGGGRRETQYF. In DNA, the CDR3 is TGTGCCAGCAGCCCTTATGGTGGCGGGAGGAGGGAGACCCAGTACTTC.

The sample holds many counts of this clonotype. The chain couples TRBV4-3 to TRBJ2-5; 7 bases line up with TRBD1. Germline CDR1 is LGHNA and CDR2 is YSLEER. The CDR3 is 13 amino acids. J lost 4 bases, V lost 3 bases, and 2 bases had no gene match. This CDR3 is CASSQTGRETQYF. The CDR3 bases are TGCGCCAGCAGCCAGACAGGGCGAGAGACCCAGTACTTC.

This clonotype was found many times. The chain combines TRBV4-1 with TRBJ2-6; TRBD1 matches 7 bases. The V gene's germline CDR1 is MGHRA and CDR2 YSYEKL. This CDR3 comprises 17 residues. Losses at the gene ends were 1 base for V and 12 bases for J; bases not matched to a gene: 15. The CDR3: CASSQVGIRAPGGVLTF. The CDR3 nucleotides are TGCGCCAGCAGCCAAGTGGGAATTAGGGCCCCAGGGGGCGTCCTGACTTTC.

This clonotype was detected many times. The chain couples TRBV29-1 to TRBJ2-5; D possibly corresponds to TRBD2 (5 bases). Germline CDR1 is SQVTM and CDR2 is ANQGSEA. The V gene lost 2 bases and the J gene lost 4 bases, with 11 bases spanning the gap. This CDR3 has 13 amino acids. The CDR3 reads CSVEHGNGETQYF. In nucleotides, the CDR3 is TGCAGCGTTGAACACGGGAACGGAGAGACCCAGTACTTC.

CDR3 protein: CASRYQGGAVNNEQFF. The CDR3 nucleotides read TGTGCCAGCAGGTACCAAGGGGGAGCGGTGAACAATGAGCAGTTCTTC. The chain combines TRBV12-3 or TRBV12-4 with TRBJ2-1, with D possibly TRBD1 on 6 matching bases. V shed 6 bases and J shed 5 bases, with 20 bases lying between them. CDR3 length: 16 residues.

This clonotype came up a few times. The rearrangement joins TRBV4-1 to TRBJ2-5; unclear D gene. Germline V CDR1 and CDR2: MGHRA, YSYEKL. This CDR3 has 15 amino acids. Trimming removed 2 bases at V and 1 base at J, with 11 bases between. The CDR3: CASSQLQWPQETQYF. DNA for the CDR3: TGCGCCAGCAGCCAACTACAGTGGCCCCAAGAGACCCAGTACTTC.

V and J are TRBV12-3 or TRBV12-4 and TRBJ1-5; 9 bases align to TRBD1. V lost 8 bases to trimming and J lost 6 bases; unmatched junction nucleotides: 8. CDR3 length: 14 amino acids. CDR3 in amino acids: CASGTGGATQPQHF. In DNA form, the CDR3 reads TGTGCCAGCGGAACAGGGGGCGCGACTCAGCCCCAGCATTTT.

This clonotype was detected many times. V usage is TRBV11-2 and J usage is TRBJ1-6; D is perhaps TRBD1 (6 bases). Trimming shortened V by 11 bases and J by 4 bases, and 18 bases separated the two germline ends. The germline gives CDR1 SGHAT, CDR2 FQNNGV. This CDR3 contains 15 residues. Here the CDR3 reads CAVPGAGDYNSPLHF. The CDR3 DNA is TGTGCCGTACCGGGGGCCGGGGATTATAATTCACCCCTCCACTTT.

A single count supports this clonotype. The CDR3 reads CASSQGAKANYGYTF. The CDR3 bases are TGTGCCAGCAGCCAAGGGGCGAAGGCTAACTATGGCTACACCTTC. V and J are TRBV4-2 and TRBJ1-2; D gene uncertain. Germline loops: CDR1 LGHNA, CDR2 YNFKEQ. The CDR3 consists of 15 residues. Trimming stripped 1 base from V and 0 bases from J, with 9 bases between.

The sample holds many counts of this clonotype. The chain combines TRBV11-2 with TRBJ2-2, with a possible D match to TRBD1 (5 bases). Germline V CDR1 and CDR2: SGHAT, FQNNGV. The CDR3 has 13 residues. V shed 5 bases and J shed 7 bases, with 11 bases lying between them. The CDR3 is CASSETVHGELFF. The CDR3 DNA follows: TGTGCCAGCAGCGAGACAGTTCACGGGGAGCTGTTTTTT.

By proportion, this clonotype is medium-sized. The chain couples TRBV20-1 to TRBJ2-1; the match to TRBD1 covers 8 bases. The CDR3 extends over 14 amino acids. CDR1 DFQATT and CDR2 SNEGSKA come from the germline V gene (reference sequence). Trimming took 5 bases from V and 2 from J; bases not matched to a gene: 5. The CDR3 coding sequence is TGCAGTGCTGAACCGGGACAGGCCTACAATGAGCAGTTCTTC. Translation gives CSAEPGQAYNEQFF.

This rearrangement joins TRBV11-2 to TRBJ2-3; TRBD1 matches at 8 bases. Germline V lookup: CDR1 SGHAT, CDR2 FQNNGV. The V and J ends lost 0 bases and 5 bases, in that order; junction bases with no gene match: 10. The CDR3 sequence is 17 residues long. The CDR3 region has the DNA TGTGCCAGCAGCTTAGAGGCGGGCAGGGGGCGTCAAGATACGCAGTATTTT. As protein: CASSLEAGRGRQDTQYF.

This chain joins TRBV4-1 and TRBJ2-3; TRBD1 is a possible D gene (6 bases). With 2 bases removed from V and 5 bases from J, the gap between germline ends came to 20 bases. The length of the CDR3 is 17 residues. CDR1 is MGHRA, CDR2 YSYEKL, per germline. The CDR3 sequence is CASSQFTMGALQDTQYF. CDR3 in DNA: TGCGCCAGCAGCCAATTCACTATGGGGGCACTTCAAGATACGCAGTATTTT.

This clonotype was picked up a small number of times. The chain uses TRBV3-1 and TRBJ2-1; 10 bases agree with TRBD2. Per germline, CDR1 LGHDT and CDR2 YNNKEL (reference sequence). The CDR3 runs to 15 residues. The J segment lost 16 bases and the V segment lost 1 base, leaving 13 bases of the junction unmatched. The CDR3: CASSQGATSGDLSFF. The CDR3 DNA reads TGTGCCAGCAGCCAAGGAGCAACTAGCGGGGACCTCTCCTTCTTC.

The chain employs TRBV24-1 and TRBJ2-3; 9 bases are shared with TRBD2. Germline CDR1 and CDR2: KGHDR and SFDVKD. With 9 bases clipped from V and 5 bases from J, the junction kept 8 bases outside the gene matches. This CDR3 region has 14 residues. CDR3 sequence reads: CATHSGRGIDTQYF. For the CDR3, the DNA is TGTGCCACCCATAGCGGGAGAGGGATAGATACGCAGTATTTT.

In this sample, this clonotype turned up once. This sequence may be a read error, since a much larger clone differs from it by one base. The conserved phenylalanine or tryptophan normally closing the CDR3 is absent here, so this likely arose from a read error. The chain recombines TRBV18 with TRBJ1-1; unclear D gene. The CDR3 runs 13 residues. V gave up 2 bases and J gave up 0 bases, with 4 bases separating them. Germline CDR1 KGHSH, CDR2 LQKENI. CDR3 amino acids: CASSPEMNTEAFL. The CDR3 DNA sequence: TGTGCCAGCTCACCAGAGATGAACACTGAAGCTTTCCTT.

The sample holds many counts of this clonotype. CDR3 in DNA: TGTGCCAGCAGCGGAGGACTAGCGGGGATCACAGATACGCAGTATTTT. It is translated as CASSGGLAGITDTQYF. The chain joins TRBV7-6 to TRBJ2-3; 12 bases align to TRBD2. This CDR3 region has 16 residues. With V trimmed by 5 bases and J by 2 bases, 5 bases remained unmatched. Per the germline V gene, CDR1 is SGHVS and CDR2 is FNYEAQ.

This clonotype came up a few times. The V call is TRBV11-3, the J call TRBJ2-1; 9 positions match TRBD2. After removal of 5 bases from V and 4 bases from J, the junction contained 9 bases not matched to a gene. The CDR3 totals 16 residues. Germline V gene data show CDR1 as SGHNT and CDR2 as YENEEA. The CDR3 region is CASSLRASGNYNEQFF. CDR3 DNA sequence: TGTGCCAGCAGCCTAAGGGCTAGCGGGAATTACAATGAGCAGTTCTTC.

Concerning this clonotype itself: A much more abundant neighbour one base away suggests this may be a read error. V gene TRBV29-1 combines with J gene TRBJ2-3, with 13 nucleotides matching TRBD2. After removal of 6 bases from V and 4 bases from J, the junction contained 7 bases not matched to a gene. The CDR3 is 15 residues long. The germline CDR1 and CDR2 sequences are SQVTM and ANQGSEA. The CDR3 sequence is CSVPLAGGPSDTQYF. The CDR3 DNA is TGCAGCGTACCACTAGCGGGGGGGCCTTCAGATACGCAGTATTTT.

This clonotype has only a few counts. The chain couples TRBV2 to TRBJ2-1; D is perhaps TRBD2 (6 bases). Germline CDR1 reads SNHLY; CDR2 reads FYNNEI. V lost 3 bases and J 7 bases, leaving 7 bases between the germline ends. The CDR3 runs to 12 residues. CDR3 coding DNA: TGTGCCAGCAGTGATGGAGGGAATGAGCAGTTCTTC. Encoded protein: CASSDGGNEQFF.

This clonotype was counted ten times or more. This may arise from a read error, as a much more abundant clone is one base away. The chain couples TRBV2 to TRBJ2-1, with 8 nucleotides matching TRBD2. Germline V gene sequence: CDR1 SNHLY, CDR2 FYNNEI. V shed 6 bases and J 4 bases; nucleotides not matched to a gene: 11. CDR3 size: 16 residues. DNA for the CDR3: TGTGCCAGCAGCAAAAGTGCGGGAGGTTGGTACAATGAGCAGTTCTTC. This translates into CASSKSAGGWYNEQFF.

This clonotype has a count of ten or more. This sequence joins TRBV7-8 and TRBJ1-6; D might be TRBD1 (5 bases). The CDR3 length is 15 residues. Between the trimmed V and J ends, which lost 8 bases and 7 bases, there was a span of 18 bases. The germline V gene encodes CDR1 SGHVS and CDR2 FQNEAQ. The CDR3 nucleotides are TGTGCCAGCGGCCCCACGGGCGGGGGGAATTCACCCCTCCACTTT. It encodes CASGPTGGGNSPLHF.